The next 31 T cell receptor beta chains were all read from a single sample in a study of cytomegalovirus exposure and HLA in healthy donors. Use of 60 Vbeta and 13 Jbeta primers characterized the PCR. Here immunoSEQ multiplex PCR was the method, and the copy in TCRdb shows in-frame clones only, minus some. The sample has about 150,000 clones; about two thirds are singletons. What was sequenced was PBMCs. Receptors originate from a woman aged 18-29 years in good health and CMV-seronegative.

The CDR3 bases are TGTGCCAGCAGCTTAGGGGGCGTAGCGAACACCGGGGAGCTGTTTTTT. Translating it yields CASSLGGVANTGELFF. V gene TRBV7-3 combines with J gene TRBJ2-2, with TRBD1 as a possible D gene (6 bases). The V gene lost 2 bases and the J gene lost 0 bases, with 10 bases spanning the gap. The CDR3 runs to 16 residues. Germline CDR1 is SGHTA and CDR2 is FQGTGA.

The chain links TRBV5-6 to TRBJ2-5; 9 positions agree with TRBD1. The V gene's germline CDR1 is SGHDT and CDR2 YYEEEE. V shed 6 bases and J 2 bases; nucleotides not matched to a gene: 5. The length of the CDR3 is 14 residues. CDR3 loop: CASTWDRVQETQYF. In DNA, the CDR3 is TGTGCCAGCACCTGGGACAGGGTACAAGAGACCCAGTACTTC.

This sequence joins TRBV6-1 and TRBJ2-1, with 10 positions matching TRBD2. Germline values: CDR1 MNHNS, CDR2 SASEGT. V trimming: 4 bases; J trimming: 4 bases; junction bases outside the gene matches: 4. The CDR3 totals 15 residues. CDR3 bases: TGTGCCAGCAGTGTCCGACTAGCGGGTTACAATGAGCAGTTCTTC. It specifies CASSVRLAGYNEQFF.

J is TRBJ1-5 and V is TRBV7-9; D may be TRBD1 (6 bases). The CDR3 contains 14 residues. The V end was cut by 5 bases, the J end by 3 bases, with 11 bases between. Germline-derived CDR1 and CDR2 are SEHNR and FQNEAQ (reference sequence). The CDR3 region has the DNA TGTGCCAGCAGCCCAGGACAGCTCAATCAGCCCCAGCATTTT. Its translation: CASSPGQLNQPQHF. Based on the CDR3 plus reference TRBV7-9 and TRBJ1-5, the full variable domain is DTGVSQNPRHKITKRGQNVTFRCDPISEHNRLYWYRQTLGQGPEFLTYFQNEAQLEKSRLLSDRFSAERPKGSFSTLEIQRTEQGDSAMYLCASSPGQLNQPQHFGDGTRLSIL.

This clone occurred a few times. V usage is TRBV19 and J usage is TRBJ1-5; D possibly corresponds to TRBD1 (6 bases). The CDR3 loop spans 14 amino acids. The germline V gene encodes CDR1 LNHDA and CDR2 SQIVND (reference sequence). The V end was cut by 8 bases, the J end by 2 bases, with 13 bases between. The CDR3 nucleotides read TGTGCCAGTTGCGGGGGGGCAGGCAATCAGCCCCAGCATTTT. This encodes CASCGGAGNQPQHF. The full variable domain, rest sourced from reference TRBV19 and TRBJ1-5, is DGGITQSPKYLFRKEGQNVTLSCEQNLNHDAMYWYRQDPGQGLRLIYYSQIVNDFQKGDIAEGYSVSREKKESFPLTVTSAQKNPTAFYLCASCGGAGNQPQHFGDGTRLSIL.

This chain connects TRBV4-2 to TRBJ2-2, with 16 bases aligning to TRBD2. The J segment lost 0 bases and the V segment lost 2 bases, leaving 12 bases of the junction unmatched. The V gene's germline CDR1 is LGHNA and CDR2 YNFKEQ. The CDR3 has 22 amino acids. CDR3 loop: CASSQLLPGLAGGPSNTGELFF. CDR3 coding DNA: TGTGCCAGCAGCCAACTTTTGCCGGGACTAGCGGGGGGGCCTTCGAACACCGGGGAGCTGTTTTTT.

This clone was seen a single time. The CDR3 reads CASKTGEWAEAFF. CDR3 in DNA: TGTGCCTCCAAGACAGGGGAGTGGGCTGAAGCTTTCTTT. The gene calls are TRBV6-1 and TRBJ1-1; 8 bases align to TRBD1. V trimming: 11 bases; J trimming: 6 bases; junction bases outside the gene matches: 11. Per germline, CDR1 MNHNS and CDR2 SASEGT. The CDR3 contains 13 residues.

This rearrangement joins TRBV5-6 to TRBJ2-2; TRBD1 agrees at 7 bases. V trimming: 4 bases; J trimming: 2 bases; junction bases outside the gene matches: 8. Germline CDR1 and CDR2: SGHDT and YYEEEE. CDR3 length: 16 amino acids. CDR3 sequence reads: CASSITGDLNTGELFF. CDR3 in DNA: TGTGCCAGCAGCATAACAGGGGATCTTAACACCGGGGAGCTGTTTTTT.

The rearrangement uses TRBV5-4 and TRBJ2-3, with TRBD2 matching 11 bases. CDR1 is SGHNT and CDR2 is YYREEE in the germline V gene (reference sequence). The CDR3 loop spans 15 amino acids. The ends lost 1 base at V and 3 bases at J; junction bases unmatched: 1. The CDR3 DNA follows: TGTGCCAGCAGCTTGACTAGCGGGGGAACAGATACGCAGTATTTT. Its translation is CASSLTSGGTDTQYF. Filled out from reference TRBV5-4 and TRBJ2-3, the complete variable domain reads ETGVTQSPTHLIKTRGQQVTLRCSSQSGHNTVSWYQQALGQGPQFIFQYYREEENGRGNFPPRFSGLQFPNYSSELNVNALELDDSALYLCASSLTSGGTDTQYFGPGTRLTVL.

The gene calls are TRBV7-3 and TRBJ1-2; a possible D gene is TRBD1 (5 bases). Germline-derived CDR1 and CDR2 are SGHTA and FQGTGA. This CDR3 region has 14 residues. The V end was cut by 3 bases, the J end by 7 bases, with 15 bases between. CDR3 in amino acids: CASSLSQGSGGYTF. The CDR3 bases are TGTGCCAGCAGCTTGTCTCAGGGCTCTGGTGGCTACACCTTC.

This clone has only a few counts. The genes are TRBV4-1 and TRBJ2-3, with 11 bases identical to TRBD2. In germline, CDR1 is MGHRA, CDR2 YSYEKL. This CDR3 spans 17 amino acids. V was pared by 1 base and J by 2 bases, with 5 bases of the junction left unmatched. CDR3 region: CASSQGVAGGTTDTQYF. The CDR3 nucleotides are TGCGCCAGCAGCCAAGGCGTAGCGGGAGGGACCACAGATACGCAGTATTTT.

The chain links TRBV12-5 to TRBJ1-2; possible D gene TRBD1, 6 bases. Germline V CDR1 and CDR2: LGHNT, FRNRAP. This CDR3 is built from 13 residues. Deletions cut 5 bases from V and 4 bases from J, with 11 bases between. The CDR3 bases are TGTGCTAGTGGTGCGACAGGCGGCTATGGCTACACCTTC. It is translated as CASGATGGYGYTF.

This chain links TRBV27 with TRBJ2-7; 9 bases fit TRBD1. There are 14 residues in the CDR3. The trim removed 2 bases at V and 2 bases at J, leaving 1 base unmatched. Germline V gives CDR1 MNHEY, CDR2 SMNVEV (reference sequence). CDR3 region: CASSLGQGPYEQYF. The CDR3 bases are TGTGCCAGCAGTTTAGGACAGGGGCCCTACGAGCAGTACTTC.

The V and J genes are TRBV27 and TRBJ2-1, with D possibly matching TRBD2 (6 bases). V lost 3 bases to trimming and J lost 3 bases, with 12 bases between them. Germline V gene data show CDR1 as MNHEY and CDR2 as SMNVEV (reference sequence). This CDR3 region has 15 residues. The DNA of the CDR3 is TGTGCCAGCAGTTTTCTCGGACTAAACTACAATGAGCAGTTCTTC. This sequence encodes CASSFLGLNYNEQFF.

The chain recombines TRBV28 with TRBJ2-2; 9 bases align to TRBD1. Germline assignment: CDR1 MDHEN and CDR2 SYDVKM. CDR3 length: 15 amino acids. Germline trimming cut 6 bases from V and 4 bases from J; bases unmatched to any gene: 6. CDR3 protein: CASRPGQGFTGELFF. CDR3 nucleotide sequence: TGTGCCAGCAGGCCGGGACAGGGCTTCACCGGGGAGCTGTTTTTT. The full variable domain, completed using reference TRBV28 and TRBJ2-2, is DVKVTQSSRYLVKRTGEKVFLECVQDMDHENMFWYRQDPGLGLRLIYFSYDVKMKEKGDIPEGYSVSREKKERFSLILESASTNQTSMYLCASRPGQGFTGELFFGEGSRLTVL.

The J gene is TRBJ2-3, the V gene TRBV5-1, with 12 bases aligning to TRBD2. CDR3 length: 18 amino acids. Trimming took 1 base from V and 3 from J; bases not matched to a gene: 9. The germline V gene has CDR1 SGHRS and CDR2 YFSETQ. CDR3 in amino acids: CASSLNPTSGSLTDTQYF. CDR3 bases: TGCGCCAGCAGCTTGAACCCGACTAGCGGGAGTCTGACAGATACGCAGTATTTT.

In its sample, this clone was seen a few times. The chain links TRBV6-1 to TRBJ2-7, with D perhaps matching TRBD1 (6 bases). V gave up 6 bases and J gave up 1 base, with 10 bases separating them. The V gene's germline CDR1 is MNHNS and CDR2 SASEGT. This CDR3 spans 13 amino acids. The CDR3 region has the DNA TGTGCCAGCAGACCAGGGGTTTCCTACGAGCAGTACTTC. Translated: CASRPGVSYEQYF.

The chain couples TRBV4-3 to TRBJ1-1; D unresolved. The V and J ends lost 4 bases and 1 base respectively, with 13 bases between them. Germline V lookup: CDR1 LGHNA, CDR2 YSLEER. The CDR3 consists of 15 residues. CDR3 sequence reads: CASSLVRGQNTEAFF. The CDR3 DNA sequence: TGCGCCAGCAGCCTCGTAAGAGGGCAGAACACTGAAGCTTTCTTT.

The chain carries TRBV18 and TRBJ2-7; 7 bases match TRBD2. J was trimmed by 7 bases and V by 3 bases; bases with no gene match: 3. Germline CDR1 is KGHSH and CDR2 is LQKENI. The CDR3 covers 12 residues. CDR3 nucleotide sequence: TGTGCCAGCTCACCCCCCGGGGGGGAGCAGTACGTC. Residues: CASSPPGGEQYV.

The rearrangement links TRBV10-3 to TRBJ2-2, with D unclear. The CDR3 is made up of 16 amino acids. V shed 0 bases and J shed 1 base, with 9 bases lying between them. Germline loops: CDR1 ENHRY, CDR2 SYGVKD. DNA for the CDR3: TGTGCCATCAGTGAGTCCGTAGCAAGGAACACCGGGGAGCTGTTTTTT. Amino acids: CAISESVARNTGELFF.

This clone was recorded once. The chain joins TRBV5-6 to TRBJ2-3; 8 positions agree with TRBD2. The length of the CDR3 is 14 residues. Germline CDR1 reads SGHDT; CDR2 reads YYEEEE. The trim removed 4 bases at V and 1 base at J, leaving 2 bases unmatched. Here the CDR3 reads CASSVGGGTDTQYF. Here the CDR3 DNA reads TGTGCCAGCAGCGTCGGGGGGGGCACAGATACGCAGTATTTT.

There are a few counts of this clone. The chain employs TRBV14 and TRBJ1-1, with a weak D call TRBD1 (6 bases). Trimming removed 3 bases from V and 7 bases from J, with 18 bases in between. Germline CDR1 is SGHDN and CDR2 is FVKESK. The CDR3 consists of 15 residues. The CDR3 DNA is TGTGCCAGCAGCCAGAACAGGGCTGGGGAAATTGAAGCTTTCTTT. It encodes CASSQNRAGEIEAFF.

CDR3 region: CASSLGGSGGARNEQFF. CDR3 DNA sequence: TGCGCCAGCAGCTTGGGAGGAAGCGGGGGGGCGAGGAATGAGCAGTTCTTC. The gene calls are TRBV5-1 and TRBJ2-1; 10 bases are shared with TRBD2. The V segment lost 0 bases and the J segment 7 bases; nucleotides outside the gene matches: 10. Germline CDR1 is SGHRS and CDR2 is YFSETQ. The CDR3 totals 17 residues.

This rearrangement joins TRBV7-3 to TRBJ1-2; weak D call: TRBD1 (5 bases). V was shortened by 5 bases and J by 4 bases, with 20 bases between the two germline ends. The CDR3 is made up of 16 amino acids. CDR1 and CDR2 (germline): SGHTA, FQGTGA. As DNA, the CDR3 is TGTGCCAGCAGCCGATTTACTCTGACAGAAACCTATGGCTACACCTTC. It translates to CASSRFTLTETYGYTF.

The V gene is TRBV5-1, the J gene TRBJ2-1; D is perhaps TRBD2 (6 bases). Germline assignment: CDR1 SGHRS and CDR2 YFSETQ. V lost 3 bases and J 10 bases, leaving 14 bases between the germline ends. The CDR3 is 13 amino acids. The CDR3 sequence is CASSYHTGGEQFF. CDR3 DNA sequence: TGCGCCAGCAGCTACCACACCGGGGGAGAGCAGTTCTTC. Using reference TRBV5-1 and TRBJ2-1 for the parts outside the CDR3, the full variable domain is KAGVTQTPRYLIKTRGQQVTLSCSPISGHRSVSWYQQTPGQGLQFLFEYFSETQRNKGNFPGRFSGRQFSNSRSEMNVSTLELGDSALYLCASSYHTGGEQFFGPGTRLTVL.

V and J are TRBV7-9 and TRBJ2-1, with 9 bases fitting TRBD1. The CDR3 runs to 16 residues. The germline gives CDR1 SEHNR, CDR2 FQNEAQ (reference sequence). J gave up 3 bases and V 5 bases, and 8 bases lay outside the gene matches. The CDR3 nucleotides read TGTGCCAGCAGCCCGGACAGGGGCCCTCACTACAATGAGCAGTTCTTC. This codes for CASSPDRGPHYNEQFF.

The chain has TRBV27 and TRBJ1-1; no reliable D call. Germline CDR1 and CDR2: MNHEY and SMNVEV (reference sequence). V lost 4 bases to trimming and J lost 6 bases, with 18 bases between them. This CDR3 spans 15 amino acids. The CDR3 reads CASSYSPTQIPEAFF. DNA for the CDR3: TGTGCCAGCAGTTACAGTCCCACCCAAATCCCTGAAGCTTTCTTT.

The chain links TRBV6-6 to TRBJ2-7; 9 nucleotides align to TRBD1. V lost 2 bases and J lost 4; bases outside the gene matches: 6. Germline V gene sequence: CDR1 MNHNY, CDR2 SVGAGI (reference sequence). CDR3 size: 15 residues. The CDR3 region is CASSYTGQGQYEQYV. The CDR3, as DNA: TGTGCCAGCAGTTACACGGGACAGGGTCAGTACGAGCAGTACGTC.

This clone was counted a few times. J is TRBJ2-7 and V is TRBV11-3, with D perhaps TRBD2 (5 bases). The V gene lost 1 base and the J gene lost 4 bases, with 11 bases spanning the gap. The CDR3 runs to 14 residues. The germline gives CDR1 SGHNT, CDR2 YENEEA. The CDR3 bases are TGTGCCAGCAGCTTAGGTTTTGCGGGTTACGAGCAGTACGTC. Amino acid sequence: CASSLGFAGYEQYV.

This chain links TRBV7-9 with TRBJ1-1; 7 nucleotides match TRBD1. Germline CDR1 SEHNR, CDR2 FQNEAQ (reference sequence). V lost 2 bases to trimming and J lost 6 bases; unmatched junction nucleotides: 6. This CDR3 has 14 amino acids. CDR3 protein: CASSLTTGQAEAFF. The DNA of the CDR3 is TGTGCCAGCAGCTTAACGACCGGACAGGCTGAAGCTTTCTTT.

Note on this clone: Different DNA sequences within this sample yield the same CDR3. The V and J genes are TRBV6-6 and TRBJ2-7; TRBD2 is a possible D gene (6 bases). In germline, CDR1 is MNHNY, CDR2 SVGAGI (reference sequence). CDR3 length equals 14 residues. Trimming removed 0 bases at V and 0 bases at J, with 6 bases between. The CDR3: CASSYSGGSYEQYF. The DNA for the CDR3 is TGTGCCAGCAGTTACTCCGGGGGCTCCTACGAGCAGTACTTC.